A selection of T cell receptor beta chains follows, all from one sample in a study of T cells after yellow fever vaccination. One entry per CDR3 protein, called by TCRdb with MiXCR from the 5' RACE reads. The data hold a few hundred thousand distinct CDR3 sequences, with 6.2% observed a single time. This specimen was PBMCs, taken 5 days after the yellow fever booster vaccination. These receptors all stem from a man aged 25-45 years who received the YFV17D yellow fever vaccine. CDR3s leave out the opening cysteine and the closing phenylalanine or tryptophan.

12 TRBV2 ASKGPLAQETQY
12 TRBV7-2 ASSLESLVHEQF
12 TRBV9 ASSEGGDSREQY
13 TRBV12-3/TRBV12-4 ATIRTGGGGNTIY
9 TRBV7-9 ASSLFDTQY
12 TRBV29-1 SVVNGLGVNEQF
10 TRBV20-1 SASPNSYEQY
13 TRBV5-4 ASSLPGNPAYEQY
14 TRBV19 ASSTNGGLGTGELF
12 TRBV12-3/TRBV12-4 ASTFMDGEETQY
11 TRBV6-1 ASSQGAIDTQY
12 TRBV20-1 SASTSGRADTQY
15 TRBV3-1 ASSYYSRRTLNTEAF
15 TRBV7-9 ASSIRGGQGRTGELF
15 TRBV5-1 ASSYLGMGDTLADQY
13 TRBV15 ATSGKPGQGYEQY
12 TRBV5-6 ASSWGLSTDTQY
12 TRBV3-1 ASSQDLGEDTQY
13 TRBV10-3 AISEASALGETQY
11 TRBV7-2 ASSPFRAYEQY
13 TRBV5-1 ASSLAGRGEETQY
10 TRBV29-1 SVEGTDYEQY
13 TRBV3-1 ASSHPLAGNYEQY
11 TRBV6-2/TRBV6-3 ASTPVLNNEQF
14 TRBV7-8 ASCPTGAGGPYEQY
13 TRBV6-1 ASSNRAGRADTQY
14 TRBV5-1 ASSLTPGLGYNEQF
19 TRBV7-9 ASRKDSFFSSGVREVETQY
14 TRBV10-3 AISEPLGTSSYEQY
10 TRBV19 ASSMARDFQY
13 TRBV3-1 ASSRVVAGYNEQF
10 TRBV29-1 SVGPSEAGYT
12 TRBV20-1 SARPEGVLGGYT
13 TRBV20-1 SAREPGTTNYGYT
12 TRBV6-4 ASSDSWESNEQF
13 TRBV7-2 ASSFPRTANYGYT
10 TRBV19 ASSISEHIQY
11 TRBV30 AWGTGPNQPQH
10 TRBV11-2 ASSLSAGAQY
9 TRBV5-1 ASIPNYEQY
11 TRBV6-5 ASSNGYTDTQY
13 TRBV19 ASSIGGSRTGELF
13 TRBV5-1 ASSLEVTGNSPLH
12 TRBV5-6 ASSLGLVTDTQY
13 TRBV29-1 SVDNRQGRKVNQY
15 TRBV7-6 ASSLGGGIKDSYEQY
13 TRBV12-3/TRBV12-4 ASSPTGILNTEAF
13 TRBV29-1 SVDAGGNTNYGYT
13 TRBV4-3 ASSQRSLSYNEQF
16 TRBV28 ASSFLLGTSEEAGELF
14 TRBV5-6 ASSQGRGRLRNEQF
13 TRBV5-4 ASSQRLGSTDTQY
12 TRBV7-2 ASSLGAANTEAF
14 TRBV11-2 ASSFSRGRVLNEQF